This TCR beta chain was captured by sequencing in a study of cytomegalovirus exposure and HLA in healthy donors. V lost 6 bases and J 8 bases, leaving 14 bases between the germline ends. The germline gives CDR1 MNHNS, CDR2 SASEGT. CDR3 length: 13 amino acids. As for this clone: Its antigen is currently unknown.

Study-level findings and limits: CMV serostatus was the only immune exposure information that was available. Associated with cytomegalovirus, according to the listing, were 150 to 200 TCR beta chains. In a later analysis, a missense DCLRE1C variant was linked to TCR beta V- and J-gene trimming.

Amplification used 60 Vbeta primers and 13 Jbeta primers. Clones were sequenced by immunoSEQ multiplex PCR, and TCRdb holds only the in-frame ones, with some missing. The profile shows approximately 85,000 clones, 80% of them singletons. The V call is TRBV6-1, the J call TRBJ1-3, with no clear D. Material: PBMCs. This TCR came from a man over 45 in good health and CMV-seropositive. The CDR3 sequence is CASRLHRGDTIYF. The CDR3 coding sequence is TGTGCCAGCAGGCTGCACCGAGGCGACACCATATATTTT.